These 18 T cell receptor beta chains share one sample of origin, sequenced in a study of T-cell reconstitution after alpha-beta-depleted transplantation in children. Unique molecular identifiers were built into the TCRbeta library. TCRdb called the PCR reads again in MiXCR, with one record for every CDR3 protein. The repertoire has nearly 200,000 distinct CDR3 sequences, roughly 6.3% of them found once; the top ten carry around 4.3%. The sequencing here drew on PBMCs, taken before TCRalphabeta/CD19-depleted stem cell transplant. These receptors came from a girl under three years old with combined immunodeficiency, due to receive a stem cell transplant.

This clonotype was detected many times. The gene calls are TRBV28 and TRBJ1-4; D is unresolved. The CDR3 extends over 15 amino acids. The V gene lost 7 bases and the J gene lost 0 bases, with 12 bases spanning the gap. Germline values: CDR1 MDHEN, CDR2 SYDVKM. CDR3 region: CASINAPATNEKLFF. The CDR3 nucleotides read TGTGCCAGCATCAACGCCCCTGCAACTAATGAAAAACTGTTTTTT. The full variable domain, with the rest looked up from reference TRBV28 and TRBJ1-4, is DVKVTQSSRYLVKRTGEKVFLECVQDMDHENMFWYRQDPGLGLRLIYFSYDVKMKEKGDIPEGYSVSREKKERFSLILESASTNQTSMYLCASINAPATNEKLFFGSGTQLSVL.

This clonotype was found many times. CDR3 coding DNA: TGTGCCTGGAGTGTACGAGATACGCAGTATTTT. Residues: CAWSVRDTQYF. V usage is TRBV30 and J usage is TRBJ2-3; D is unclear. Germline lookup yields CDR1 GTSNPN and CDR2 SVGIG (reference sequence). V was cut by 0 bases and J by 5 bases, with 3 bases left in between. The CDR3 contains 11 residues.

This clonotype has ten or more counts. This chain uses TRBV29-1 with TRBJ1-1, with D perhaps TRBD1 (6 bases). Trimming took 1 base from V and 5 from J, leaving 11 bases between them. The CDR3 has 13 residues. Looked up from germline, CDR1 is SQVTM and CDR2 is ANQGSEA. The CDR3 region has the DNA TGCAGCGTTGAAGGGGGGCACTGGACTGAAGCTTTCTTT. Protein: CSVEGGHWTEAFF.

Ten or more counts support this clonotype. The chain is built from TRBV29-1 and TRBJ2-3, with D tentatively TRBD2 (6 bases). This CDR3 is built from 14 residues. The V end lost 5 bases, the J end lost 0 bases, and 12 bases lay between the germline ends. From germline, CDR1 is SQVTM and CDR2 ANQGSEA. CDR3 in DNA: TGCAGCGTTCGCAGACTAGGGAGCACAGATACGCAGTATTTT. It yields the protein CSVRRLGSTDTQYF.

The CDR3 is CATSRPPETQYF. The CDR3 DNA is TGTGCCACCAGCAGGCCCCCAGAGACCCAGTACTTC. The chain joins TRBV15 to TRBJ2-5; D gene unclear. The CDR3 is made up of 12 amino acids. CDR1 LNHNV and CDR2 YYDKDF come from the germline V gene (reference sequence). V gave up 3 bases and J gave up 4 bases, with 6 bases separating them.

This clonotype was recorded at least ten times. The rearrangement links TRBV18 to TRBJ2-1; 10 bases line up with TRBD2. Germline-derived CDR1 and CDR2 are KGHSH and LQKENI. After removal of 0 bases from V and 9 bases from J, the junction contained 11 bases not matched to a gene. This CDR3 comprises 17 residues. The CDR3 region has the DNA TGTGCCAGCTCACCACCAAAAGTAACTAGCGGGGCTTCTGAGCAGTTCTTC. It yields the protein CASSPPKVTSGASEQFF.

This clonotype was seen many times. J is TRBJ2-1 and V is TRBV7-6; no reliable D call. The CDR3 is made up of 15 amino acids. The germline V and J ends were trimmed by 5 bases and 0 bases, with 11 bases remaining between them. The V gene's germline CDR1 is SGHVS and CDR2 FNYEAQ. DNA of the CDR3: TGTGCCAGCAGCCCCGAGTCGAGCTCCTACAATGAGCAGTTCTTC. This sequence encodes CASSPESSSYNEQFF.

This clonotype came up many times. The rearrangement links TRBV12-3 or TRBV12-4 to TRBJ2-7; 9 positions match TRBD2. V gave up 2 bases and J gave up 5 bases; unmatched junction bases: 4. This CDR3 contains 14 residues. CDR3 residues: CASSLLAGDDEQYF. CDR3 nucleotides: TGTGCCAGCAGTTTATTAGCGGGGGACGACGAGCAGTACTTC.

This clonotype appeared many times. V gene TRBV12-3 or TRBV12-4 combines with J gene TRBJ2-7, with D uncertain. The CDR3 totals 12 residues. V dropped 3 bases and J dropped 0 bases, with 3 bases sitting between them. The CDR3: CASSFDSYEQYF. The CDR3 DNA reads TGTGCCAGCAGTTTCGACTCCTACGAGCAGTACTTC.

The table lists this clonotype with many counts. The rearrangement links TRBV28 to TRBJ2-1; 9 bases align to TRBD1. The V and J ends lost 3 bases and 2 bases, in that order; junction bases with no gene match: 8. The CDR3 contains 17 residues. The germline V gene encodes CDR1 MDHEN and CDR2 SYDVKM. The CDR3 coding sequence is TGTGCCAGCAGTTTCCGCCCGGGACAGGGAACCTACAATGAGCAGTTCTTC. Protein sequence: CASSFRPGQGTYNEQFF. The complete variable domain, with remaining parts taken from reference TRBV28 and TRBJ2-1, reads DVKVTQSSRYLVKRTGEKVFLECVQDMDHENMFWYRQDPGLGLRLIYFSYDVKMKEKGDIPEGYSVSREKKERFSLILESASTNQTSMYLCASSFRPGQGTYNEQFFGPGTRLTVL.

This clonotype was counted at least ten times. The genes are TRBV28 and TRBJ1-1; D unresolved. Germline CDR1 reads MDHEN; CDR2 reads SYDVKM. CDR3 length: 11 residues. V lost 5 bases, J lost 3 bases, and 4 bases lay in between. The CDR3 loop is CASSDYTEAFF. The CDR3 DNA follows: TGTGCCAGCAGTGACTACACTGAAGCTTTCTTT.

This clonotype was detected many times. This chain connects TRBV2 to TRBJ1-1; 9 bases are a match to TRBD1. V shed 7 bases and J 3 bases; nucleotides not matched to a gene: 6. This CDR3 has 14 residues. Germline V gives CDR1 SNHLY, CDR2 FYNNEI. For the CDR3, the DNA is TGTGCCAGCAATACAGGGGGCTCGGACACTGAAGCTTTCTTT. Translating gives CASNTGGSDTEAFF.

The J gene is TRBJ2-7, the V gene TRBV20-1; D assignment may be TRBD1 or TRBD2 (5 bases each). The germline V gene has CDR1 DFQATT and CDR2 SNEGSKA (reference sequence). Trimming removed 3 bases at V and 2 bases at J, with 11 bases between. The CDR3 is 13 amino acids. This chain's CDR3 is CSASQGRTYEQYF. CDR3 DNA sequence: TGCAGTGCTAGCCAGGGACGGACCTACGAGCAGTACTTC.

This clonotype appeared a few times. The gene calls are TRBV4-2 and TRBJ2-1; 14 bases line up with TRBD2. The germline V gene encodes CDR1 LGHNA and CDR2 YNFKEQ. The length of the CDR3 is 16 residues. J lost 9 bases, V lost 0 bases, and 4 bases had no gene match. The CDR3 DNA is TGTGCCAGCAGCCAAGATCGACTAGCGGGGGGGCGTGAGCAGTTCTTC. Its protein is CASSQDRLAGGREQFF.

This clonotype has a count of ten or more. CDR3 nucleotides: TGTGCCAGCAGCCCAAAACCGGGACTAGGAGACAATGAGCAGTTCTTC. It specifies CASSPKPGLGDNEQFF. The V call is TRBV7-2, the J call TRBJ2-1; TRBD2 agrees at 8 bases. CDR1 and CDR2 from the germline V gene are SGHTA and FQGNSA. The CDR3 is made up of 16 amino acids. V was clipped by 5 bases and J by 5 bases; unmatched bases: 11.

A few counts support this clonotype. One end of the junction is discordant with germline, which a read error may explain. The gene calls are TRBV7-2 and TRBJ2-7; TRBD2 agrees at 11 bases. CDR3 length: 15 residues. Germline assignment: CDR1 SGHTA and CDR2 FQGNSA. CDR3 region: CASSVASGGPYEQYF. DNA of the CDR3: TGTGCCAGCAGCGTAGCTAGCGGGGGGCCCTACGAGCAGTACTTC.

This clonotype was observed a handful of times. The chain carries TRBV28 and TRBJ2-7; 10 bases agree with TRBD2. V gave up 5 bases and J gave up 2 bases; unmatched junction bases: 9. Germline CDR1 is MDHEN and CDR2 is SYDVKM. The CDR3 covers 16 residues. The CDR3 region has the DNA TGTGCCAGCAGTCCAATCAGCGGGAGGGGCGCCTACGAGCAGTACTTC. Translated, it gives CASSPISGRGAYEQYF.

This clonotype was detected ten times or more. This sequence joins TRBV12-3 or TRBV12-4 and TRBJ1-5; 9 positions agree with TRBD1. Trimming cost V 6 bases and J 6 bases; bases outside gene matches: 9. This CDR3 is 15 amino acids long. CDR3 in DNA: TGTGCCAGCAGCTGGACAGGGGAGTACCTTCAGCCCCAGCATTTT. This codes for CASSWTGEYLQPQHF.